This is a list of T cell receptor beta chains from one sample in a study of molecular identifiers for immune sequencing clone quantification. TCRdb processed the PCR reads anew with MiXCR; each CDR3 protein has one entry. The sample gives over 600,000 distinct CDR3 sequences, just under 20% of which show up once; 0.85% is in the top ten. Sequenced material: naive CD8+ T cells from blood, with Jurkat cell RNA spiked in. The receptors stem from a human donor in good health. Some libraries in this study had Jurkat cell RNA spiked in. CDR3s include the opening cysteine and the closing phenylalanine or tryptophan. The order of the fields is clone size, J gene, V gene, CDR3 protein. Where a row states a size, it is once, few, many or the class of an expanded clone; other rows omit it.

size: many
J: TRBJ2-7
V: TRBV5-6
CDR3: CASSPGTHYEQYF

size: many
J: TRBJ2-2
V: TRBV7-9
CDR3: CASSPGTVHTGELFF

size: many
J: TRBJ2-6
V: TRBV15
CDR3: CATSRAQTQAAGANVLTF

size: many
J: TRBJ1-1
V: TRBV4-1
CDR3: CASRRLQESSTEAFF

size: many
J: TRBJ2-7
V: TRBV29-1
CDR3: CSVEAGTGGYEQYF

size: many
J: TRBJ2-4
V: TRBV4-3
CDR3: CASSQDRTSGPKNIQYF

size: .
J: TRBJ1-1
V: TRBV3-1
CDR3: CASSSIPENTEAFF

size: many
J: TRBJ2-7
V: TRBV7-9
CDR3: CASSLAVTDYEQYF

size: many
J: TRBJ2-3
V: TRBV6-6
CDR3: CASSYALLAGKVTDTQYF

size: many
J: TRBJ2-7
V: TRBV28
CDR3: CASSLPGTGFYEQYF

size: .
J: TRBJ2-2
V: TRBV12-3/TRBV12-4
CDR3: CASSSLAATNTGELFF

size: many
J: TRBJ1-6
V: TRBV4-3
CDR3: CASTNFRGQNSPLHF

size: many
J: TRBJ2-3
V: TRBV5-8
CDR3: CANPMRRTDTQYF

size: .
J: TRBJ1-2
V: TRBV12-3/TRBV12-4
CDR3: CASRGQGIYGYTF

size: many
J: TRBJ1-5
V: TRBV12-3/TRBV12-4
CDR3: CASSSGSRSNQPQHF

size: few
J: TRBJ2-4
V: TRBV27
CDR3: CASSLLPPRSAGDWNIQYF

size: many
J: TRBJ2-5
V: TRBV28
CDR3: CASSFYREDGQTQYF

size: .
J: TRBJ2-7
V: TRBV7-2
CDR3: CASSFYGDPYEQYF

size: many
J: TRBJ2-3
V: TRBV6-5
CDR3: CASSYGTSGTTDTQYF

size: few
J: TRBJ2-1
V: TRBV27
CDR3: CASSLYLAANEQFF

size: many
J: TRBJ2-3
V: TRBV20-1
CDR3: CSARPWRGYTDTQYF

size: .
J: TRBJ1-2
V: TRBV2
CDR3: CASSEGAGRFYGYTF

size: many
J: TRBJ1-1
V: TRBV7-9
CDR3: CASSQRTGHTEAFF

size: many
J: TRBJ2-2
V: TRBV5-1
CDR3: CATWEGGTYNTGELFF

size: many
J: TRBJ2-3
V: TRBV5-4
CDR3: CASSSEISTDTQYF

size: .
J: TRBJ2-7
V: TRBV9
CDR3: CASSDDPRQGHPYEQYF

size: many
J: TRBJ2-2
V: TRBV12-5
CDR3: CASGQINTGELFF

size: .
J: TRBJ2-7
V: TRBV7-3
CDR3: CASSLTGGKYEQYF

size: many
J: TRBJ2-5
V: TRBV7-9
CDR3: CASSWSLGGPQETQYF

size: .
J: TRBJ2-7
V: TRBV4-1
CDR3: CASSQELSGRGDSYEQYF

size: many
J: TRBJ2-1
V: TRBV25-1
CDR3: CASSETQTDSYNEQFF

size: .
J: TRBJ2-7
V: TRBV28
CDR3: CASVRTGSSYEQYF

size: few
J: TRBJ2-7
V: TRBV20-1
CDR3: CSARDLGLAGGPNNEQYF

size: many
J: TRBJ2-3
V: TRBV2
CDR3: CASKGIGVFSSTDTQYF

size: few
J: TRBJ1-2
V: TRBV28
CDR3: CASSESYYGYTF

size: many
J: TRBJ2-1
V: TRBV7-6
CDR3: CASSPDRGIVNEQFF

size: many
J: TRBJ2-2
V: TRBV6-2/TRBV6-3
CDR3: CASSGWDGANTGELFF

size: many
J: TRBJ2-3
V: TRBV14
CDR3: CASSQASAAIDTQYF

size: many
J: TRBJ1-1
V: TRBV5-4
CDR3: CASSLGVKPEAFF